The clone carrying this TCR beta chain was detected only a few times. The authors prepared the TCRbeta library with unique molecular identifiers. TCRdb reanalysed the PCR reads using MiXCR and keeps one entry per CDR3 protein. The data contain about 580,000 distinct CDR3 sequences, more than 20% of them singletons. This sample is drawn from a study of T-cell reconstitution after alpha-beta-depleted transplantation in children. This TCR was recovered from a boy in the first two years of life who had a stem cell transplant for acute myeloid leukemia, so the T cells may come from the graft donor. The input for sequencing was PBMCs, mostly from graft donor cells, taken 360 days after TCRalphabeta/CD19-depleted stem cell transplant.

CDR3 in amino acids: CSRGGAGGFEQFF. The CDR3, as DNA: TGCAGCCGGGGGGGGGCTGGCGGATTTGAGCAGTTCTTC. The rearrangement uses TRBV20-1 and TRBJ2-1, with 8 bases fitting TRBD2. CDR3 length: 13 amino acids. Germline V gene sequence: CDR1 DFQATT, CDR2 SNEGSKA (reference sequence).